The 16 T cell receptor beta chains listed next were all sequenced from one sample in a study of type 1 and type 2 diabetes patients. PCR was run on genomic DNA. Amplification of the beta chain CDR3 used 30 forward and 13 reverse multiplex primers. Each CDR3 protein is one row after TCRdb ran MiXCR on the multiplex PCR reads. The top ten hold about 13% of the sample, which has some 250,000 distinct CDR3 sequences, around 47% seen once. The sequencing sample was made of peripheral blood mononuclear cells (PBMCs). The receptors here all came from a man between 18 and 29 years old with type 2 diabetes.

V usage is TRBV6-5 and J usage is TRBJ2-1; maybe TRBD2 (7 bases). The germline gives CDR1 MNHEY, CDR2 SVGAGI. V lost 2 bases and J lost 4, with 12 bases in between. The CDR3 contains 15 residues. The CDR3 DNA reads TGTGCCAGCAGTTACGCGGGGGCCCGTTACAATGAGCAGTTCTTC. Amino acids: CASSYAGARYNEQFF.

This sequence joins TRBV10-3 and TRBJ1-1; tentative D call: TRBD1 (5 bases). Germline CDR1 reads ENHRY; CDR2 reads SYGVKD. The V end lost 10 bases, the J end lost 3 bases, and 12 bases lay between the germline ends. The CDR3 spans 12 residues. CDR3 in DNA: TGTGCCAGCAAAGGGACCTACACTGAAGCTTTCTTT. Encoded protein: CASKGTYTEAFF.

The chain has TRBV11-1 and TRBJ1-1; D unresolved. The germline V and J ends were trimmed by 1 base and 4 bases, with 13 bases remaining between them. This CDR3 has 15 residues. Germline CDR1 reads SGHAT; CDR2 reads FQDESV (reference sequence). CDR3 residues: CASSLVGEKGTEAFF. The CDR3 DNA sequence: TGTGCCAGCAGCTTAGTTGGGGAAAAGGGCACTGAAGCTTTCTTT.

In the case of this clonotype: Mismatch with germline at one junction end may stem from a read error. This rearrangement joins TRBV19 to TRBJ2-7, with 10 bases fitting TRBD1. The CDR3 runs to 15 residues. The germline V gene has CDR1 LNHDA and CDR2 SQIVND (reference sequence). CDR3 in DNA: TGTGCCAGTAGTATCCAGGGACAGGGGTTCTACGAGCAGTGCTTC. Amino acid sequence: CASSIQGQGFYEQCF.

A single count supports this clonotype. The V call is TRBV13, the J call TRBJ1-2; a weak D match, TRBD1 (5 bases). There are 14 residues in the CDR3. Trimming cost V 5 bases and J 8 bases, with 18 bases left between them. Germline values: CDR1 PRHDT, CDR2 FYEKMQ (reference sequence). The CDR3 spells CASSALGREKGYTF. The CDR3 region has the DNA TGTGCCAGCAGCGCGCTGGGACGGGAGAAGGGCTACACCTTC.

The gene calls are TRBV19 and TRBJ1-1; no reliable D call. V lost 5 bases and J 3 bases, leaving 13 bases between the germline ends. The CDR3 is 14 residues long. Germline CDR1 LNHDA, CDR2 SQIVND (reference sequence). The CDR3 DNA is TGTGCCAGTAGTGCTTGGGTTGGGGACACTGAAGCTTTCTTT. Its protein product is CASSAWVGDTEAFF.

V usage is TRBV29-1 and J usage is TRBJ1-2; TRBD1 aligns across 7 bases. Germline CDR1 is SQVTM and CDR2 is ANQGSEA. This CDR3 region has 16 residues. Unmatched junction bases numbered 22, after V lost 7 bases and J lost 8 bases. Here the CDR3 DNA reads TGCAGCGACCCCTCGTATTTAAATAGGGGGCTTCACGGCTACACCTTC. Its translation is CSDPSYLNRGLHGYTF.

With regard to this clonotype: Possible read error: a much larger clone is one base away. The J gene is TRBJ2-3, the V gene TRBV2, with TRBD2 identical over 7 bases. The CDR3 consists of 14 residues. Germline V gene sequence: CDR1 SNHLY, CDR2 FYNNEI. V was clipped by 5 bases and J by 4 bases; unmatched bases: 6. The CDR3 region has the DNA TGTGCCAGCAGTTCTACGGGGGGTGCAGATACGCAGTATTTT. Translation gives CASSSTGGADTQYF.

This clonotype came up many times. A read error may account for a junction end that differs from germline. DNA for the CDR3: TGTGCCAGCAGTGACAATGCAGGGGGAAGTAATGGTGCCTTC. This gives the protein CASSDNAGGSNGAF. The V and J genes are TRBV2 and TRBJ1-2; 7 bases fit TRBD1. Germline CDR1 SNHLY, CDR2 FYNNEI. The CDR3 is 14 residues long.

The J gene is TRBJ2-1, the V gene TRBV19, with 8 bases identical to TRBD2. The V segment lost 3 bases and the J segment 6 bases; nucleotides outside the gene matches: 4. Germline CDR1 LNHDA, CDR2 SQIVND (reference sequence). CDR3 length: 14 residues. CDR3 sequence reads: CASSIGGLGNEQFF. For the CDR3, the DNA is TGTGCCAGTAGTATCGGGGGACTAGGCAATGAGCAGTTCTTC. Looking up the rest from reference TRBV19 and TRBJ2-1 gives the full variable domain: DGGITQSPKYLFRKEGQNVTLSCEQNLNHDAMYWYRQDPGQGLRLIYYSQIVNDFQKGDIAEGYSVSREKKESFPLTVTSAQKNPTAFYLCASSIGGLGNEQFFGPGTRLTVL.

This clonotype was counted a few times. The V call is TRBV30, the J call TRBJ1-4; the D gene is possibly TRBD1 (5 bases). Trimming took off 3 bases at V and 4 bases at J, with 12 bases between the two ends. CDR1 and CDR2 from the germline V gene are GTSNPN and SVGIG (reference sequence). This CDR3 is built from 14 residues. CDR3 amino acids: CAWRQGRGNEKLFF. Here the CDR3 DNA reads TGTGCCTGGAGACAAGGGAGGGGTAATGAAAAACTGTTTTTT.

The chain uses TRBV10-3 and TRBJ2-7; 13 bases match TRBD2. Per the germline V gene, CDR1 is ENHRY and CDR2 is SYGVKD. The CDR3 covers 16 residues. V lost 2 bases and J lost 2; bases outside the gene matches: 3. Written as DNA, the CDR3 is TGTGCCATCAGTGAGACTAGCGGGAGGGCCCCCTACGAGCAGTACTTC. This codes for CAISETSGRAPYEQYF.

This rearrangement joins TRBV12-3 or TRBV12-4 to TRBJ1-2; D is possibly TRBD1 (6 bases). V lost 7 bases, J lost 6 bases, and 21 bases lay in between. The CDR3 has 15 amino acids. CDR3 coding DNA: TGTGCCAGCACCCGAACGGGGGGGGCGGGGGATGGCTACACCTTC. Amino acids: CASTRTGGAGDGYTF.

V usage is TRBV25-1 and J usage is TRBJ2-5; D remains ambiguous. The CDR3 contains 12 residues. Trimming took 6 bases from V and 4 from J, leaving 9 bases between them. The V gene's germline CDR1 is MGHDK and CDR2 SYGVNS. Here the CDR3 DNA reads TGTGCCAGCAGGGTACCGGGAGAGACCCAGTACTTC. Translated, it gives CASRVPGETQYF.

The J gene is TRBJ1-6, the V gene TRBV30; 7 positions agree with TRBD1. With 6 bases clipped from V and 5 bases from J, the junction kept 4 bases outside the gene matches. Germline values: CDR1 GTSNPN, CDR2 SVGIG (reference sequence). This CDR3 region has 13 residues. Here the CDR3 reads CACGGQNNSPLHF. As DNA, the CDR3 is TGTGCCTGTGGGGGACAGAATAATTCACCCCTCCACTTT.

Points on this clonotype: One junction end does not reproduce the germline sequence, and a read error may be involved. The rearrangement links TRBV6-5 to TRBJ2-3, with TRBD1 matching over 7 bases. The CDR3 extends over 17 amino acids. Germline loops: CDR1 MNHEY, CDR2 SVGAGI. The CDR3 bases are TGTGCCAGCAGTTACTCGTTTCCGAAGGGGGCGACAGATACGCGGTATTTT. Translated, it gives CASSYSFPKGATDTRYF.